The source of this T cell receptor (beta chain) is a study of regulatory T cells in long-lasting Graves disease. The time point denotes: persistent/refractory GD, antithyroid drugs over 5 years with positive TRAb. RNA from PBMCs was the source of the TCR library. EDTA tubes held Nine milliliters of peripheral blood from each patient. Building the TCR beta libraries relied on iRepertoire HTBI primers, and CDR3 regions underwent Arm-PCR. One entry per CDR3 protein results from TCRdb running MiXCR on the multiplex PCR reads. The repertoire holds roughly 400,000 distinct CDR3 sequences, about 21% seen once, with roughly an eighth in the top ten. The germline gives CDR1 SGDLS, CDR2 YYNGEE. Unmatched junction bases numbered 1, after V lost 0 bases and J lost 3 bases. CDR3 length: 15 amino acids.

The chain carries TRBV9 and TRBJ2-1; 9 bases match TRBD2. The specimen was peripheral blood mononuclear cells (PBMCs), collected when the disease was refractory, from a patient treated with antithyroid drugs. This sequence originates from a female donor with Graves disease. The DNA of the CDR3 is TGTGCCAGCAGCGTAGTTAGCGGGGGCTACAATGAGCAGTTCTTC. Encoded protein: CASSVVSGGYNEQFF.